The TCR beta chain described here comes from a study of blood T cell repertoires in COVID-19. Whole-study context: T cells, B-cell-depleted T cells, or PBMCs provided the cDNA or gDNA that served as material.

The CDR3 contains 13 residues. The germline V gene encodes CDR1 MNHEY and CDR2 SVGAGI. Losses at the gene ends were 6 bases for V and 7 bases for J; bases not matched to a gene: 7. In the authors' methods: Researchers report that nucleated cell counts were estimated from reference gene primer amplification. Sequencing used immunoSEQ multiplex PCR; TCRdb keeps in-frame clones, though not all of them. That table gives V, J and clone size, and the DNA gave D and trimming. The repertoire holds under 200,000 clones, with 89% as singletons. Cohorts were determined from participant-reported clinical history. Recovered participants had two consecutive negative NP/OP PCR tests, healthcare professional clearance, or symptom resolution.

The chain couples TRBV6-5 to TRBJ2-7; 9 bases map to TRBD1. The sample was PBMCs or T cells enriched from blood (not recorded which). The source is a woman aged 18 to 35 who had recovered from COVID-19. CDR3 sequence reads: CASSRDRAQEQYF. DNA for the CDR3: TGTGCCAGCAGCCGGGACAGGGCGCAAGAGCAGTACTTC.